Included here is one T cell receptor beta chain sequence, with context. Its antigen target is currently unknown. No qualities accompany the bases; no much larger clone lies one base away. TCRbeta CDR3 regions were amplified from genomic DNA by means of the immunoSEQ Assay, a bias-controlled multiplex PCR. The paper's data handling went like this. The number of nucleated cells in each sample was estimated from the amplification of reference gene primers within the assay. To quantify the absolute abundance of each unique TCRbeta CDR3 rearrangement, sequence reads were collapsed and filtered. For each sample, productive Simpson clonality was calculated as the square root of Simpson's diversity index across productive rearrangements. Imported from immuneACCESS, the table was reduced by TCRdb to in-frame sequences with V and J called. These copies leave out some clones; in studies compared against another copy, an unresolved V gene accounts for under half, and the cause of the remainder is not known. V and J calls and clone size are given by that table; D and trimming were obtained from the DNA. The sample includes hundreds of thousands of clones, with around 84% observed a single time. Jointly, the top ten make up 18% of the sample.

The data were taken from a study of blood T cell repertoires in COVID-19 (dated by TCRdb to 2020 to 2022). The study in broad terms: Collaborator samples came from the United States, Italy and Spain and covered acute and convalescent phases of COVID-19. The dataset comprised deeply sampled blood TCRbeta repertoires from subjects exposed to, actively infected with, or recovered from COVID-19. The prospective study material was composed of cDNA or gDNA derived from T cells, B-cell-depleted T cells, or PBMCs. HLA class I and class II types, where available, came from metadata supplied by the sample provider rather than from assay-based typing. Samples were obtained from the ongoing ImmuneRACE study (first 160 participants) and from over a thousand subjects provided by 6 global collaborators. A freely available public database, intended as a resource for researchers studying the immune response to SARS-CoV-2, is where the repertoires were released. The sample metadata nearly always contained a de-identified subject ID, COVID-19 status, age in years and sex. Study-level results and caveats: How much clinical and demographic metadata was included differed by source and by participant, and the metadata was provided uncurated.

V gives up 3 bases and J gives up 3 bases, and the segment between their germline ends measures 9 bases. From its cysteine to its phenylalanine, the CDR3 spans 14 amino acids. Only the CDR3 part of the read is kept: 42 bases, read in frame from the first base. CDR1 LNHDA and CDR2 SQIVND were looked up in the germline V gene (reference sequence). Participants in the prospective study were enrolled through a virtual design, were aged roughly 18 to 90 years, and lived in approximately 24 United States geographic areas. In the prospective study, cohorts were assigned on the basis of participant-reported clinical history obtained from a screening survey and a study questionnaire. For ImmuneRACE Cohort 3, a participant was defined as recovered based on two consecutive negative NP/OP PCR tests, clearance by a healthcare professional, or resolution of symptoms. In the prospective study, whole blood, serum and a nasopharyngeal or oropharyngeal swab were collected from each participant by mobile phlebotomists. Additional blood draws and questionnaires over a roughly two-month period could optionally be provided by prospective study participants. Before DNA extraction, prospective study blood samples were shipped either frozen or at room temperature.

The chain joins TRBV19 to TRBJ1-5, and perhaps TRBD1 as D gene, on 6 matching bases. What was sequenced was PBMCs or T cells enriched from blood (not recorded which). This sequence was found in a man between 35 and 55 years old who had recovered from COVID-19. The DNA reads TGTGCCAGTAGTATGGGGGCAGCCAATCAGCCCCAGCATTTT. This is translated as CASSMGAANQPQHF.